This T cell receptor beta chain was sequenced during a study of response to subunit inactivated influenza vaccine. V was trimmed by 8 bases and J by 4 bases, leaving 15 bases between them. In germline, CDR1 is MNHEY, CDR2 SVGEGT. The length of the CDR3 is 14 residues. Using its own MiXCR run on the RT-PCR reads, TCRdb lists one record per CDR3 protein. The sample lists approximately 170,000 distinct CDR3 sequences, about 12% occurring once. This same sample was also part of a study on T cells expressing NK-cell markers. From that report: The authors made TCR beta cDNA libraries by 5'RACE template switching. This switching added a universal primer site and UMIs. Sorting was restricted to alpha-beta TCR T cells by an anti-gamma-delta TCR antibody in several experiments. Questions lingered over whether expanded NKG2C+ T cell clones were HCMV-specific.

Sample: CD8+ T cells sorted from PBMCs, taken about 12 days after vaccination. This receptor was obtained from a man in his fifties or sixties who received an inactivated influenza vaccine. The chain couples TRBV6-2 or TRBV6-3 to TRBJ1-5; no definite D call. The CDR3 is CASAITLGNQPQHF. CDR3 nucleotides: TGTGCCAGCGCCATAACCCTGGGGAATCAGCCCCAGCATTTT.